Below, 24 T cell receptor beta chains from the same sample are listed, as sequenced in a study of post-analysis software for immune sequencing data. No antigens are known for them. Unique molecular identifiers tagged the TCR beta cDNA libraries. TCRdb processed the PCR reads anew with MiXCR; each CDR3 protein has one entry. The top ten clones hold about 5.6% of a sample with fewer than 550,000 distinct CDR3 sequences, less than 40% of them seen once. Regarding the study as a whole: Patients used a handful of TRBV segments, including TRBV5-6, TRBV5-1 and TRBV20-1, more often than controls.

The sequenced sample consisted of blood. These receptors were taken from a girl under 18 with multiple sclerosis.

The V call is TRBV12-3 or TRBV12-4, the J call TRBJ1-1; tentative D call: TRBD1 (6 bases). The CDR3 is made up of 18 amino acids. V was cut by 0 bases and J by 0 bases, with 17 bases left in between. The CDR3 region is CASSLAWGGGNMNTEAFF. Written as DNA, the CDR3 is TGTGCCAGCAGTTTAGCATGGGGGGGGGGCAACATGAACACTGAAGCTTTCTTT.

The V call is TRBV28, the J call TRBJ2-3, with 7 bases identical to TRBD2. Germline assignment: CDR1 MDHEN and CDR2 SYDVKM. The CDR3 contains 17 residues. V lost 4 bases and J lost 0; bases outside the gene matches: 10. The CDR3 DNA is TGTGCCAGCAGTTCACCACATCCGGGACTAAGCACAGATACGCAGTATTTT. As protein: CASSSPHPGLSTDTQYF.

This clonotype was observed a few times. The J gene is TRBJ2-7, the V gene TRBV6-5; TRBD1 agrees at 10 bases. J was trimmed by 3 bases and V by 0 bases; bases with no gene match: 11. Germline V lookup: CDR1 MNHEY, CDR2 SVGAGI. The CDR3 extends over 18 amino acids. CDR3 loop: CASSYSMVAGTGDYEQYF. The CDR3, as DNA: TGTGCCAGCAGTTACTCGATGGTAGCCGGGACAGGGGACTACGAGCAGTACTTC.

The J gene is TRBJ2-7, the V gene TRBV29-1; TRBD1 matches 9 bases. The V gene's germline CDR1 is SQVTM and CDR2 ANQGSEA. The CDR3 loop spans 16 amino acids. Trimming took 6 bases from V and 2 from J; bases not matched to a gene: 14. The CDR3 is CSVGGPGTGIPYEQYF. The CDR3, as DNA: TGCAGCGTGGGCGGTCCCGGGACAGGGATCCCCTACGAGCAGTACTTC.

The V and J genes are TRBV19 and TRBJ2-3; D is possibly TRBD1 or TRBD2 (6 bases each). V was clipped by 1 base and J by 4 bases, with 15 bases between them. Germline V gives CDR1 LNHDA, CDR2 SQIVND (reference sequence). This CDR3 has 16 residues. CDR3 nucleotide sequence: TGTGCCAGTAGTATAGGGGCAGGGGCTAGCGCAGATACGCAGTATTTT. It codes for CASSIGAGASADTQYF.

V and J are TRBV24-1 and TRBJ2-3, with 7 positions matching TRBD1. The V and J ends lost 4 bases and 0 bases, in that order; junction bases with no gene match: 6. In germline, CDR1 is KGHDR, CDR2 SFDVKD. The CDR3 extends over 16 amino acids. CDR3 coding DNA: TGTGCCACCAGTGACCTACAGGGGACGAGCACAGATACGCAGTATTTT. Amino acid sequence: CATSDLQGTSTDTQYF.

The CDR3 spells CASSLTGFGQPQHF. CDR3 coding DNA: TGTGCCAGCAGTTTGACAGGGTTTGGTCAGCCCCAGCATTTT. The chain is built from TRBV28 and TRBJ1-5; 7 bases fit TRBD1. Trimming took 3 bases from V and 6 from J; bases not matched to a gene: 5. Germline lookup yields CDR1 MDHEN and CDR2 SYDVKM. The CDR3 runs to 14 residues.

The gene calls are TRBV20-1 and TRBJ2-7; 9 nucleotides align to TRBD1. CDR3 length equals 15 residues. V was clipped by 2 bases and J by 0 bases; unmatched bases: 5. Germline CDR1 DFQATT, CDR2 SNEGSKA (reference sequence). Here the CDR3 reads CSARRGTGSSYEQYF. CDR3 DNA sequence: TGCAGTGCTAGAAGAGGGACAGGGAGCTCCTACGAGCAGTACTTC.

This clonotype was seen only a few times. For the CDR3, the DNA is TGTGCCAGCTCTCCCCGGGGGATGGATGGCTACACCTTC. This encodes CASSPRGMDGYTF. The chain is built from TRBV18 and TRBJ1-2; weak D call: TRBD1 (5 bases). The CDR3 length is 13 residues. The V and J ends lost 6 bases and 6 bases respectively, with 14 bases between them. Germline values: CDR1 KGHSH, CDR2 LQKENI.

This clonotype was recorded a few times. The V gene is TRBV13, the J gene TRBJ2-5; D gene uncertain. V gave up 2 bases and J gave up 1 base, with 11 bases separating them. This CDR3 contains 15 residues. Germline CDR1 and CDR2: PRHDT and FYEKMQ (reference sequence). CDR3 nucleotides: TGTGCCAGCAGCTTACTGGGCCGAGTCCAAGAGACCCAGTACTTC. Translating it yields CASSLLGRVQETQYF.

This clonotype showed up just a few times. This chain connects TRBV5-5 to TRBJ1-2, with 8 bases aligning to TRBD1. This CDR3 region has 15 residues. Germline V gene lookup returns CDR1 SGHKS and CDR2 YYEKEE (reference sequence). V shed 0 bases, J shed 4 bases, and the junction held 5 bases outside the gene matches. The CDR3, as DNA: TGTGCCAGCAGCTTGGGGGTTACAGGGGGCTATGGCTACACCTTC. Translating gives CASSLGVTGGYGYTF.

This clonotype was seen more than once but under ten times. The chain links TRBV5-1 to TRBJ2-6; D ambiguous. The V end was cut by 9 bases, the J end by 15 bases, with 22 bases between. Germline values: CDR1 SGHRS, CDR2 YFSETQ. The CDR3 length is 13 residues. CDR3 nucleotide sequence: TGCGCCAAACCAAAACAGCTCCCCTTGGCCCTGACTTTC. It encodes CAKPKQLPLALTF. The full variable domain, rest sourced from reference TRBV5-1 and TRBJ2-6, is KAGVTQTPRYLIKTRGQQVTLSCSPISGHRSVSWYQQTPGQGLQFLFEYFSETQRNKGNFPGRFSGRQFSNSRSEMNVSTLELGDSALYLCAKPKQLPLALTFGAGSRLTVL.

This clonotype was found many times. V and J are TRBV5-1 and TRBJ2-7; TRBD1 is a possible D gene (6 bases). The CDR3 is made up of 13 amino acids. Germline CDR1 reads SGHRS; CDR2 reads YFSETQ. Trimming stripped 4 bases from V and 4 bases from J, with 12 bases between. CDR3 in DNA: TGCGCCAGCAGCCTCACAACAGGGTACGAGCAGTACTTC. It translates to CASSLTTGYEQYF. The full variable domain, completed using reference TRBV5-1 and TRBJ2-7, is KAGVTQTPRYLIKTRGQQVTLSCSPISGHRSVSWYQQTPGQGLQFLFEYFSETQRNKGNFPGRFSGRQFSNSRSEMNVSTLELGDSALYLCASSLTTGYEQYFGPGTRLTVT.

A few counts support this clonotype. V and J are TRBV6-5 and TRBJ1-2; unclear D gene. The CDR3 runs 13 residues. Germline values: CDR1 MNHEY, CDR2 SVGAGI. With 0 bases removed from V and 4 bases from J, the gap between germline ends came to 6 bases. CDR3 coding DNA: TGTGCCAGCAGTTACTCGAGCGTCTATGGCTACACCTTC. Its protein product is CASSYSSVYGYTF.

This clonotype was picked up one time. This chain links TRBV28 with TRBJ2-2; D remains unclear. Germline-derived CDR1 and CDR2 are MDHEN and SYDVKM. The CDR3 has 13 residues. The V end was cut by 7 bases, the J end by 3 bases, with 9 bases between. This CDR3 is CASTPMDTGELFF. DNA for the CDR3: TGTGCCAGCACCCCTATGGACACCGGGGAGCTGTTTTTT.

V is TRBV6-1 and J is TRBJ2-3; D is perhaps TRBD1 (6 bases). Per germline, CDR1 MNHNS and CDR2 SASEGT. Trimming removed 1 base at V and 2 bases at J, with 10 bases between. The length of the CDR3 is 15 residues. The CDR3 region has the DNA TGTGCCAGCAGTGAAGGGCCAGGGGCCACAGATACGCAGTATTTT. It encodes CASSEGPGATDTQYF.

The chain has TRBV6-1 and TRBJ2-7; D may correspond to TRBD1 or TRBD2 (5 bases each). Deletions cut 2 bases from V and 3 bases from J, with 11 bases between. This CDR3 is built from 14 residues. Germline lookup yields CDR1 MNHNS and CDR2 SASEGT. CDR3 protein: CASSESGHIYEQYF. The DNA of the CDR3 is TGTGCCAGCAGTGAAAGCGGACACATCTACGAGCAGTACTTC.

On this clonotype: Since a much larger clone is just one base distant, this may be a read error. The V and J genes are TRBV25-1 and TRBJ2-5; TRBD2 matches 8 bases. The end of the DNA aligns better with TRBJ2-7, so the J call may be wrong. The CDR3 extends over 14 amino acids. Germline CDR1 reads MGHDK; CDR2 reads SYGVNS. CDR3: CASRLAGSPYEQYF. The CDR3 bases are TGTGCCAGCAGATTAGCGGGGAGCCCCTACGAGCAGTACTTC.

This clonotype was observed a handful of times. The gene calls are TRBV4-1 and TRBJ2-7; D is possibly TRBD1 (6 bases). The CDR3 loop spans 15 amino acids. Trimming removed 0 bases from V and 5 bases from J, with 14 bases in between. Germline lookup yields CDR1 MGHRA and CDR2 YSYEKL. DNA of the CDR3: TGCGCCAGCAGCCAAGATCAAGGGACAAACCACGAGCAGTACTTC. Protein product: CASSQDQGTNHEQYF.

V gene TRBV2 combines with J gene TRBJ1-1, with TRBD1 as a possible D gene (5 bases). The CDR3 spans 13 residues. V was cut by 8 bases and J by 3 bases, with 13 bases left in between. Germline V gene lookup returns CDR1 SNHLY and CDR2 FYNNEI. CDR3 loop: CASREMGDTEAFF. In nucleotides, the CDR3 is TGTGCCAGCCGAGAAATGGGGGACACTGAAGCTTTCTTT.

The chain employs TRBV10-3 and TRBJ2-5; 7 bases match TRBD2. Germline CDR1 ENHRY, CDR2 SYGVKD. Trimming cost V 4 bases and J 11 bases; bases outside gene matches: 13. The CDR3 is made up of 14 amino acids. DNA of the CDR3: TGTGCCATCAGTGCAACGGGAGGTACCTACGGGCAGTACTTC. Translating gives CAISATGGTYGQYF.

The sample holds a few counts of this clonotype. The chain uses TRBV28 and TRBJ1-2; D is unresolved. From germline, CDR1 is MDHEN and CDR2 SYDVKM. This CDR3 is built from 14 residues. V lost 6 bases, J lost 3 bases, and 14 bases lay in between. The CDR3 loop is CASSSSALDYGYTF. CDR3 DNA: TGTGCCAGCAGCTCGTCCGCGCTGGACTATGGCTACACCTTC.

This clonotype has only a few counts. The V and J genes are TRBV11-1 and TRBJ2-1, with no clear D. Germline V gene data show CDR1 as SGHAT and CDR2 as FQDESV (reference sequence). The CDR3 runs 15 residues. The ends were cut back, 5 bases at V and 3 bases at J, with 14 bases in the middle. CDR3 DNA: TGTGCCAGCAGCCAGTCATGGGGTGGCTACAATGAGCAGTTCTTC. It encodes CASSQSWGGYNEQFF.

The V gene is TRBV5-1, the J gene TRBJ2-1; TRBD2 matches at 12 bases. Germline V lookup: CDR1 SGHRS, CDR2 YFSETQ. The CDR3 has 15 residues. The ends lost 0 bases at V and 8 bases at J; junction bases unmatched: 3. CDR3 in amino acids: CASSLGLAGVDEQFF. The CDR3 DNA reads TGCGCCAGCAGCTTGGGACTAGCGGGGGTGGATGAGCAGTTCTTC.